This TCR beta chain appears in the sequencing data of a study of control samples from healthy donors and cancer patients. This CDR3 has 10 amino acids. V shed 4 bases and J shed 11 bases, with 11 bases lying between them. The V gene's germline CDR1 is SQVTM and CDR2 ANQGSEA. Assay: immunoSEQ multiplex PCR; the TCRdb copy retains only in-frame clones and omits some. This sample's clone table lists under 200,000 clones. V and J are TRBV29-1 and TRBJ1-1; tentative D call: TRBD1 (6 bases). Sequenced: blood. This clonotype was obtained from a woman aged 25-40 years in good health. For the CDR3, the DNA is TGCAGCGTTGGACAGGTCTCGGCTTTCTTT. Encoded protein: CSVGQVSAFF.